The 32 T cell receptor beta chains reported below all come from one sample, sequenced in a study of CD8 T cells in Susac syndrome. RNA amounts of about 0.5 to 1 ug underwent reverse transcription with random hexamers. One entry per CDR3 protein results from TCRdb running MiXCR on the immunoSEQ multiplex PCR reads. The sample comprises about 400,000 distinct CDR3 sequences, about 85% of which are singletons, and roughly 0.1% rests with the top ten. The sample comprised CD8+ T cells from PBMCs. The receptors were sampled from a human donor with multiple sclerosis.

This clonotype was detected once. The CDR3 nucleotides are TGTGCCAGCAGCACCCCTAGATCTCTGGGGCAGTTCTTC. This codes for CASSTPRSLGQFF. The chain links TRBV7-8 to TRBJ2-1; D is unclear. Trimming left V 5 bases short and J 12 bases short, with 17 bases between. This CDR3 is 13 amino acids long. CDR1 SGHVS and CDR2 FQNEAQ come from the germline V gene.

V is TRBV20-1 and J is TRBJ1-1; D might be TRBD1 (6 bases). Trimming shortened V by 4 bases and J by 7 bases, and 10 bases separated the two germline ends. The germline V gene encodes CDR1 DFQATT and CDR2 SNEGSKA (reference sequence). This CDR3 region has 11 residues. CDR3: CSATSDSEAFF. As DNA, the CDR3 is TGCAGTGCTACCTCGGACAGTGAAGCTTTCTTT.

This rearrangement joins TRBV25-1 to TRBJ1-3; D remains unclear. Germline lookup yields CDR1 MGHDK and CDR2 SYGVNS. This CDR3 contains 16 residues. Trimming stripped 1 base from V and 0 bases from J, with 10 bases between. This CDR3 reads CASSELEGVSGNTIYF. CDR3 coding DNA: TGTGCCAGCAGTGAATTGGAAGGAGTCTCTGGAAACACCATATATTTT.

In this sample, this clonotype turned up a few times. This chain connects TRBV19 to TRBJ2-5, with 12 bases aligning to TRBD2. CDR1 LNHDA and CDR2 SQIVND come from the germline V gene (reference sequence). This CDR3 contains 16 residues. J lost 2 bases, V lost 5 bases, and 6 bases had no gene match. CDR3 loop: CASSLRTSGAQETQYF. For the CDR3, the DNA is TGTGCCAGTAGTCTTCGGACTAGCGGGGCACAAGAGACCCAGTACTTC. Together with reference TRBV19 and TRBJ2-5, the CDR3 gives the full variable domain: DGGITQSPKYLFRKEGQNVTLSCEQNLNHDAMYWYRQDPGQGLRLIYYSQIVNDFQKGDIAEGYSVSREKKESFPLTVTSAQKNPTAFYLCASSLRTSGAQETQYFGPGTRLLVL.

The chain is built from TRBV19 and TRBJ2-1; 7 bases match TRBD1. This CDR3 is 14 amino acids long. V shed 9 bases, J shed 3 bases, and the junction held 8 bases outside the gene matches. Per germline, CDR1 LNHDA and CDR2 SQIVND (reference sequence). The CDR3 region has the DNA TGTGCCAGCCAGGTGGACAGGTTCTACAATGAGCAGTTCTTC. Protein product: CASQVDRFYNEQFF.

The chain carries TRBV7-9 and TRBJ2-3; possibly TRBD1 or TRBD2 for D (5 bases each). CDR3 length: 11 amino acids. The V gene lost 5 bases and the J gene lost 8 bases, with 8 bases spanning the gap. Germline CDR1 and CDR2: SEHNR and FQNEAQ (reference sequence). CDR3 bases: TGTGCCAGCAGCGGGACGATTACGCAGTATTTT. It codes for CASSGTITQYF.

This chain uses TRBV12-3 or TRBV12-4 with TRBJ2-7; the D gene could be TRBD1 or TRBD2 (6 bases each). The CDR3 covers 13 residues. The ends were cut back, 6 bases at V and 1 base at J, with 10 bases in the middle. CDR3 coding DNA: TGTGCCAGCAGGGGGGGACAATCCTACGAGCAGTACTTC. Its protein is CASRGGQSYEQYF.

On this clonotype itself: The junction departs from germline at one end; a sequencing error may be responsible. The rearrangement joins TRBV7-6 to TRBJ2-7, with D perhaps matching TRBD2 (5 bases). The V gene's germline CDR1 is SGHVS and CDR2 FNYEAQ. The CDR3 contains 16 residues. The CDR3 here is CASSRDRGRVPYERYF. In DNA, the CDR3 is TGTGCCAGCAGCCGAGATCGGGGTAGGGTTCCCTACGAGCGGTACTTC.

The chain combines TRBV6-1 with TRBJ1-3; possibly TRBD1 for D (5 bases). The V end lost 6 bases, the J end lost 8 bases, and 11 bases lay between the germline ends. Germline assignment: CDR1 MNHNS and CDR2 SASEGT. The CDR3 totals 12 residues. In DNA, the CDR3 is TGTGCCAGCAGGGAAACAGGAGACACCATATATTTT. Translated, it gives CASRETGDTIYF.

The genes are TRBV14 and TRBJ1-3, with D uncertain. The CDR3 extends over 18 amino acids. V dropped 0 bases and J dropped 0 bases, with 15 bases sitting between them. Germline CDR1 reads SGHDN; CDR2 reads FVKESK. CDR3 in amino acids: CASSQDGVEGPSGNTIYF. The DNA of the CDR3 is TGTGCCAGCAGCCAAGACGGGGTAGAGGGTCCCTCTGGAAACACCATATATTTT.

This clonotype was picked up a small number of times. The CDR3 spells CASSSRGSSYEQYF. The CDR3 DNA reads TGTGCCAGCAGCTCCCGAGGATCGTCATACGAGCAGTACTTC. The V call is TRBV7-6, the J call TRBJ2-7; D gene unclear. The CDR3 has 14 amino acids. CDR1 and CDR2 from the germline V gene are SGHVS and FNYEAQ. V lost 4 bases to trimming and J lost 4 bases, with 14 bases between them.

This clonotype showed up just a few times. The chain uses TRBV7-2 and TRBJ2-1; 11 bases map to TRBD2. Trimming at V came to 5 bases and at J to 0 bases, leaving 9 bases not matched to a gene. The CDR3 contains 18 residues. CDR1 SGHTA and CDR2 FQGNSA come from the germline V gene. The CDR3 loop is CASSLTSGAVFSYNEQFF. CDR3 DNA sequence: TGTGCCAGCAGCCTGACTAGCGGGGCTGTATTCTCCTACAATGAGCAGTTCTTC.

The gene calls are TRBV20-1 and TRBJ1-1; possibly TRBD1 for D (5 bases). CDR1 and CDR2 from the germline V gene are DFQATT and SNEGSKA (reference sequence). V was pared by 5 bases and J by 4 bases, with 23 bases between. The CDR3 extends over 16 amino acids. CDR3 sequence: CSAQNFRASEPTEAFF. The DNA of the CDR3 is TGCAGTGCTCAAAACTTCAGGGCGTCAGAGCCCACTGAAGCTTTCTTT.

The V gene is TRBV4-1, the J gene TRBJ2-7, with 7 positions matching TRBD1. Germline loops: CDR1 MGHRA, CDR2 YSYEKL. The CDR3 covers 15 residues. The J segment lost 1 base and the V segment lost 6 bases, leaving 9 bases of the junction unmatched. CDR3 nucleotide sequence: TGCGCCAGCAGGCGACTCGCAGGGGGATCCTACGAGCAGTACTTC. Its translation: CASRRLAGGSYEQYF.

This clonotype was seen just once. V is TRBV4-1 and J is TRBJ1-2, with D tentatively TRBD1 (6 bases). The CDR3 extends over 13 amino acids. V lost 7 bases, J lost 5 bases, and 14 bases lay in between. The V gene's germline CDR1 is MGHRA and CDR2 YSYEKL. The CDR3 DNA reads TGCGCCAGCACCGGGGGGCCGCAATATGGCTACACCTTC. Translation: CASTGGPQYGYTF.

The rearrangement uses TRBV4-1 and TRBJ1-1; D gene ambiguous. Trimming stripped 5 bases from V and 3 bases from J, with 10 bases between. The CDR3 spans 13 residues. The germline CDR1 and CDR2 sequences are MGHRA and YSYEKL. CDR3: CASSRLMDTEAFF. The DNA for the CDR3 is TGCGCCAGCAGCAGACTAATGGACACTGAAGCTTTCTTT.

The rearrangement links TRBV27 to TRBJ2-1, with D unresolved. Deletions cut 5 bases from V and 4 bases from J, with 9 bases between. Germline lookup yields CDR1 MNHEY and CDR2 SMNVEV (reference sequence). This CDR3 has 13 residues. CDR3 DNA sequence: TGTGCCAGCAGTGTTGACTTTTACAATGAGCAGTTCTTC. This codes for CASSVDFYNEQFF.

The rearrangement joins TRBV6-5 to TRBJ1-2; D gene ambiguous. The CDR3 covers 16 residues. Per germline, CDR1 MNHEY and CDR2 SVGAGI. The V and J ends lost 0 bases and 0 bases respectively, with 11 bases between them. The CDR3 DNA sequence: TGTGCCAGCAGTTACTCGATGGCCTCCGCTAACTATGGCTACACCTTC. It encodes CASSYSMASANYGYTF.

This sequence joins TRBV27 and TRBJ1-6; D uncertain. Trimming took off 5 bases at V and 9 bases at J, with 17 bases between the two ends. CDR1 is MNHEY and CDR2 is SMNVEV in the germline V gene (reference sequence). This CDR3 is built from 15 residues. CDR3 protein: CASSPERAGFSPLHF. The CDR3 DNA is TGTGCCAGCAGTCCCGAGAGGGCTGGGTTTTCACCCCTCCACTTT.

The chain links TRBV6-1 to TRBJ1-1; D perhaps matches TRBD1 (6 bases). Germline V gives CDR1 MNHNS, CDR2 SASEGT. V was cut by 6 bases and J by 7 bases, with 9 bases left in between. This CDR3 region has 11 residues. The CDR3 loop is CASRMDSEAFF. The CDR3 region has the DNA TGTGCCAGCAGGATGGACAGTGAAGCTTTCTTT.

This chain links TRBV29-1 with TRBJ2-1; D may be TRBD1 or TRBD2 (5 bases each). V lost 5 bases and J lost 5, with 16 bases in between. Germline-derived CDR1 and CDR2 are SQVTM and ANQGSEA. CDR3 length equals 14 residues. The CDR3 loop reads CSVHAGTVDNEQFF. CDR3 bases: TGCAGCGTTCACGCCGGGACGGTAGACAATGAGCAGTTCTTC.

This chain's CDR3 is CASSFYGYTF. DNA of the CDR3: TGTGCCAGCAGTTTCTATGGCTACACCTTC. The J gene is TRBJ1-2, the V gene TRBV27; D remains unclear. Germline CDR1 reads MNHEY; CDR2 reads SMNVEV (reference sequence). V gave up 3 bases and J gave up 4 bases, with 0 bases separating them. This CDR3 is 10 amino acids long.

The chain combines TRBV30 with TRBJ2-7, with TRBD2 matching over 7 bases. The CDR3 extends over 16 amino acids. The germline CDR1 and CDR2 sequences are GTSNPN and SVGIG (reference sequence). V gave up 0 bases and J gave up 6 bases; unmatched junction bases: 14. The CDR3 DNA follows: TGTGCCTGGAGTGTCACATCTGCGGGGGAGACGGGCGAGCAGTACTTC. It codes for CAWSVTSAGETGEQYF.

The V and J genes are TRBV27 and TRBJ1-1; perhaps TRBD1 as D (5 bases). Germline V lookup: CDR1 MNHEY, CDR2 SMNVEV (reference sequence). The V gene lost 3 bases and the J gene lost 6 bases, with 14 bases spanning the gap. The CDR3 is 14 amino acids. The CDR3 bases are TGTGCCAGCAGTTTGGTTGGGGGAACCGCTGAAGCTTTCTTT. Its translation is CASSLVGGTAEAFF.

The chain couples TRBV6-5 to TRBJ1-1; 7 positions agree with TRBD1. Losses at the gene ends were 3 bases for V and 4 bases for J; bases not matched to a gene: 8. Per the germline V gene, CDR1 is MNHEY and CDR2 is SVGAGI. The CDR3 is 15 amino acids. CDR3 bases: TGTGCCAGCAGTTATATCAGGGGGGAGAGCACTGAAGCTTTCTTT. Translating it yields CASSYIRGESTEAFF.

The chain couples TRBV2 to TRBJ2-7; maybe TRBD1 (6 bases). Deletions cut 2 bases from V and 3 bases from J, with 11 bases between. Germline CDR1 and CDR2: SNHLY and FYNNEI. CDR3 length: 14 residues. The CDR3 loop is CASSERGFGYEQYF. The CDR3 bases are TGTGCCAGCAGTGAAAGGGGGTTTGGCTACGAGCAGTACTTC.

The CDR3 bases are TGCAGCGTTGAAGATCTCCGGGACAGGCTATCGGATGAGCAGTTCTTC. Translated: CSVEDLRDRLSDEQFF. The rearrangement links TRBV29-1 to TRBJ2-1, with 8 nucleotides matching TRBD1. V lost 0 bases and J lost 8; bases outside the gene matches: 12. Germline V gives CDR1 SQVTM, CDR2 ANQGSEA. CDR3 length: 16 residues.

The chain joins TRBV5-5 to TRBJ1-5, with D perhaps matching TRBD1 (5 bases). The CDR3 contains 17 residues. Germline CDR1 SGHKS, CDR2 YYEKEE (reference sequence). Between the trimmed V and J ends, which lost 1 base and 0 bases, there was a span of 14 bases. The CDR3 sequence: CASSLFPPGNSNQPQHF. CDR3 nucleotides: TGTGCCAGCAGCTTGTTCCCCCCAGGGAATAGCAATCAGCCCCAGCATTTT. Drawing the rest from reference TRBV5-5 and TRBJ1-5, the complete variable domain is DAGVTQSPTHLIKTRGQQVTLRCSPISGHKSVSWYQQVLGQGPQFIFQYYEKEERGRGNFPDRFSARQFPNYSSELNVNALLLGDSALYLCASSLFPPGNSNQPQHFGDGTRLSIL.

The chain has TRBV30 and TRBJ1-2; possible D gene TRBD1, 5 bases. CDR3 length equals 16 residues. Trimming shortened V by 2 bases and J by 5 bases, and 21 bases separated the two germline ends. In germline, CDR1 is GTSNPN, CDR2 SVGIG (reference sequence). The CDR3 DNA reads as TGTGCCTGGAGTTTACCCGGGGCCGGGGAGTGGTATGGCTACACCTTC. It yields the protein CAWSLPGAGEWYGYTF.

This sequence joins TRBV27 and TRBJ1-1; D not certain. The length of the CDR3 is 13 residues. Germline V gene sequence: CDR1 MNHEY, CDR2 SMNVEV (reference sequence). V dropped 3 bases and J dropped 1 base, with 6 bases sitting between them. CDR3 sequence reads: CASSFTPNTEAFF. The CDR3 nucleotides are TGTGCCAGCAGTTTTACGCCGAACACTGAAGCTTTCTTT.

This clonotype was seen only a few times. J is TRBJ1-5 and V is TRBV2, with no clear D. Germline V gene sequence: CDR1 SNHLY, CDR2 FYNNEI. The V end lost 7 bases, the J end lost 4 bases, and 11 bases lay between the germline ends. The CDR3 spans 13 residues. The CDR3: CASTPIWNQPQHF. The CDR3, as DNA: TGTGCCAGCACCCCTATATGGAATCAGCCCCAGCATTTT.

The genes are TRBV21-1 and TRBJ2-7; TRBD1 is taken as the D call from the table, unchecked against the DNA. TRBV21-1 is a documented pseudogene. The CDR3 is 13 residues long. The CDR3 reads CASRRTGTNEQYF. CDR3 nucleotides: TGTGCCAGCAGGAGGACAGGGACTAACGAGCAGTACTTC.